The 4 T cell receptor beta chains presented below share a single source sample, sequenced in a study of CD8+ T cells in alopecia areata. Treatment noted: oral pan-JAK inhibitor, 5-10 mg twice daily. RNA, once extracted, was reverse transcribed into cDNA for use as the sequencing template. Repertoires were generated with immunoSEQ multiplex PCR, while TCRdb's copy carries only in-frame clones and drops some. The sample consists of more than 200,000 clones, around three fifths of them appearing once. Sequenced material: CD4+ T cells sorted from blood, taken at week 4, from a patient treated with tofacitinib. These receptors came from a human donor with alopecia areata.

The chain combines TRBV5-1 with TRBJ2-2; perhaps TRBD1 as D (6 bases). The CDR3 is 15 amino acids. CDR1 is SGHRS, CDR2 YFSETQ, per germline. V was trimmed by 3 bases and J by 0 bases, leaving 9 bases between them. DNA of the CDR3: TGCGCCAGCAGCTATGGACAGACGAACACCGGGGAGCTGTTTTTT. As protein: CASSYGQTNTGELFF.

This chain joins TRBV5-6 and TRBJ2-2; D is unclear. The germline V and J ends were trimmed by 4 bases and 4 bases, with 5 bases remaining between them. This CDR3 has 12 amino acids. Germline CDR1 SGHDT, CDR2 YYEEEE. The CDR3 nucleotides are TGTGCCAGCAGCGGGGTCACCGGGGAGCTGTTTTTT. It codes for CASSGVTGELFF.

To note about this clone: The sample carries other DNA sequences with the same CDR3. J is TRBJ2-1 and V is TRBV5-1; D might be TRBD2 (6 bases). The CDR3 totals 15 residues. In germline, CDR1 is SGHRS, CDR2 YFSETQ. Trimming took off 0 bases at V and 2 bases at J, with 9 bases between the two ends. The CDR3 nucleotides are TGCGCCAGCAGCTTGGACGGGGGAACCTACAATGAGCAGTTCTTC. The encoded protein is CASSLDGGTYNEQFF.

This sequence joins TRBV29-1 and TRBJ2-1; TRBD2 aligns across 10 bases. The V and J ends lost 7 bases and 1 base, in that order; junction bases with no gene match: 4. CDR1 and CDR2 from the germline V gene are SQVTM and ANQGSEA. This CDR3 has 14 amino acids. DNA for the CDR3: TGCAGCGGATCGACTAGCGGGTCCTACAATGAGCAGTTCTTC. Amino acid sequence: CSGSTSGSYNEQFF.